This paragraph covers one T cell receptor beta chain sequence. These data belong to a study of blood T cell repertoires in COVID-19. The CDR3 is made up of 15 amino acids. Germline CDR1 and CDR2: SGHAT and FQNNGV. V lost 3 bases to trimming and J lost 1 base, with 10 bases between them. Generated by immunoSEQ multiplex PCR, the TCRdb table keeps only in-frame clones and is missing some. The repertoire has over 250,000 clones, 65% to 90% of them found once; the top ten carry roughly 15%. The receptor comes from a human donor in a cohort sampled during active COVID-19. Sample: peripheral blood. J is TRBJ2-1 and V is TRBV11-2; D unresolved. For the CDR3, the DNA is TGTGCCAGCAGCTTCACGGGTGGTTCCTACAATGAGCAGTTCTTC. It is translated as CASSFTGGSYNEQFF.